The present T cell receptor (beta chain) was sequenced within a study of blood T cells in healthy people across ages. Notes on the study in general: Unknown donor CMV status possibly confounded expanded clonotype changes.

Drawn from each donor were around 10 milliliters of peripheral blood. Many counts were recorded for this clonotype. The antigen is unknown. The junction differs from germline at one of its ends, possibly a read error. Using a J-beta primer mix together with a sample-barcoded 5' primer, a second PCR was run for roughly 6 to 11 cycles. From the 5' RACE reads, TCRdb called clonotypes with MiXCR, one entry per CDR3 protein. The sample lists hundreds of thousands of distinct CDR3 sequences, approximately 25% occurring once. Per germline, CDR1 MGHRA and CDR2 YSYEKL. The CDR3 is 13 amino acids. Another study also made use of these data, one on T cells of mothers and their children. This second study notes: The second PCR used the M1S primer, and this primer added sample barcodes and 2-4 random nucleotides. Mothers yielded over 9 million CDR3 reads, children several million each.

What was sequenced was blood. The clonotype originates from a boy younger than 18 in good health. This sequence joins TRBV4-1 and TRBJ2-7; no clear D. For the CDR3, the DNA is TGTGCCAGCAGCCAATGGAATCCCTACGAGCAGTACTTC. Its protein product is CASSQWNPYEQYF.